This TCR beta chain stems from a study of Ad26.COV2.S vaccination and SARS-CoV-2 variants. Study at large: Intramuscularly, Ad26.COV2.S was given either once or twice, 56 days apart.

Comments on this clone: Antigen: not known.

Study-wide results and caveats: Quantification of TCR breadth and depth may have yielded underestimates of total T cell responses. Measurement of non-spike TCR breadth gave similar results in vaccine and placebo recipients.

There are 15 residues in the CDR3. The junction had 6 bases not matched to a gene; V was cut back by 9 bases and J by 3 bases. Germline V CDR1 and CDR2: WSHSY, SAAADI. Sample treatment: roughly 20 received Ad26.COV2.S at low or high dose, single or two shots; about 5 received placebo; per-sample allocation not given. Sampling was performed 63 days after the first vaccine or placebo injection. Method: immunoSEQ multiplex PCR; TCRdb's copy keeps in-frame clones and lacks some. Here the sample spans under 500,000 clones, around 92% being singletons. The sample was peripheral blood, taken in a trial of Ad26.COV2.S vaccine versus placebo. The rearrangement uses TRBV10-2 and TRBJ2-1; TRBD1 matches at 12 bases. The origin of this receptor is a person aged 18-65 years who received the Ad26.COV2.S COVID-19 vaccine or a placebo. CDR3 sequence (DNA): TGCGCCAGTACGGGACAGGGGGCCCACTACAATGAGCAGTTCTTC. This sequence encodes CASTGQGAHYNEQFF.